This TCR beta chain was sequenced in a study of blood T cells in healthy people across ages. Study background: In model experiments, template switching was able to capture about one barcoded beta molecule for every two T cells that were present.

A second roughly 7 to 11 cycle PCR used barcoded and J-beta primers. TCRdb re-called the 5' RACE reads with MiXCR, one entry per CDR3 protein. The repertoire consists of more than 1.4 million distinct CDR3 sequences, with about 43% occurring once and the leading ten covering 7% to 9.5%. V was cut by 5 bases and J by 0 bases, with 11 bases left in between. The CDR3 is 15 residues long. Germline-derived CDR1 and CDR2 are SGDLS and YYNGEE. This TCR came from a woman between 18 and 29 years old in good health. The chain couples TRBV9 to TRBJ2-2; weak D call: TRBD1 (6 bases). Input material: blood. CDR3 amino acids: CASSVTGTNTGELFF. Here the CDR3 DNA reads TGTGCCAGCAGTGTTACAGGGACGAACACCGGGGAGCTGTTTTTT.